These T cell receptor beta chains were read from a single sample in a study of shared clonotypes between healthy human individuals. Sequencing used immunoSEQ multiplex PCR; TCRdb keeps in-frame clones, though not all of them. Seen here are some 1,400,000 clones, roughly 96% observed once, and the top ten hold over 1%. The sequenced material came from naive CD4+ T cells sorted from blood. The receptors come from a man aged 30 to 45 in good health. The CDR3 runs from the conserved cysteine through the conserved F or W. A D gene is named only where the DNA matches it firmly. Part of the rows lack a size; the others show once, few, many or a class for expanded clones.

d_gene: TRBD1; v_gene: TRBV29-1; j_gene: TRBJ2-5; abundance: once; CDR3aa: CSVARTGASETQYF; CDR3nt: TGCAGCGTCGCCCGTACAGGGGCATCGGAGACCCAGTACTTC
d_gene: .; v_gene: TRBV2; j_gene: TRBJ2-7; abundance: .; CDR3aa: CASRNYEQYF; CDR3nt: TGTGCCAGCAGGAATTACGAGCAGTACTTC
d_gene: TRBD2; v_gene: TRBV27; j_gene: TRBJ2-1; abundance: .; CDR3aa: CATHLAASYNEQFF; CDR3nt: TGTGCCACCCATCTAGCGGCCAGCTACAATGAGCAGTTCTTC
d_gene: .; v_gene: TRBV11-2; j_gene: TRBJ2-5; abundance: .; CDR3aa: CASSLIYQETQYF; CDR3nt: TGTGCCAGCAGCTTAATATACCAAGAGACCCAGTACTTC
d_gene: .; v_gene: TRBV7-2; j_gene: TRBJ2-1; abundance: .; CDR3aa: CASQVQGLYNEQFF; CDR3nt: TGTGCCAGCCAAGTCCAGGGTCTTTACAATGAGCAGTTCTTC
d_gene: .; v_gene: TRBV2; j_gene: TRBJ1-5; abundance: .; CDR3aa: CASSYGHGQPQHF; CDR3nt: TGTGCCAGCAGTTATGGACACGGACAGCCCCAGCATTTT
d_gene: .; v_gene: TRBV18; j_gene: TRBJ1-1; abundance: .; CDR3aa: CASSPTAGHTEAFF; CDR3nt: TGTGCCAGCTCACCGACAGCGGGTCACACTGAAGCTTTCTTT
d_gene: .; v_gene: TRBV28; j_gene: TRBJ2-1; abundance: .; CDR3aa: CASSSPLAGLRSYNEQFF; CDR3nt: TGTGCCAGCAGTTCCCCCCTGGCGGGGCTACGCTCCTACAATGAGCAGTTCTTC
d_gene: .; v_gene: TRBV14; j_gene: TRBJ1-1; abundance: .; CDR3aa: CASSHLEGSEAFF; CDR3nt: TGTGCCAGCAGCCATCTCGAAGGCTCTGAAGCTTTCTTT
d_gene: TRBD2; v_gene: TRBV18; j_gene: TRBJ2-5; abundance: .; CDR3aa: CASSPVGLVGETQYF; CDR3nt: TGTGCCAGCTCACCAGTGGGACTAGTTGGTGAGACCCAGTACTTC
d_gene: .; v_gene: TRBV18; j_gene: TRBJ2-3; abundance: .; CDR3aa: CASSPQGADTQYF; CDR3nt: TGTGCCAGCTCACCACAGGGGGCAGATACGCAGTATTTT
d_gene: .; v_gene: TRBV28; j_gene: TRBJ2-3; abundance: once; CDR3aa: CASSRRGGTTTDTQYF; CDR3nt: TGTGCCAGCAGCCGCAGGGGAGGGACTACAACAGATACGCAGTATTTT
d_gene: .; v_gene: TRBV5-4; j_gene: TRBJ1-1; abundance: .; CDR3aa: CASSLGNQHEAFF; CDR3nt: TGTGCCAGCAGCTTAGGCAACCAGCATGAAGCTTTCTTT
d_gene: .; v_gene: TRBV28; j_gene: TRBJ1-4; abundance: .; CDR3aa: CASSLTHGRLANEKLFF; CDR3nt: TGTGCCAGCAGTTTAACTCACGGGAGGTTGGCTAATGAAAAACTGTTTTTT
d_gene: .; v_gene: TRBV9; j_gene: TRBJ2-3; abundance: .; CDR3aa: CASSARDPKTDTQYF; CDR3nt: TGTGCCAGCAGCGCCCGCGACCCTAAAACAGATACGCAGTATTTT
d_gene: .; v_gene: TRBV7-7; j_gene: TRBJ2-5; abundance: .; CDR3aa: CASSLGLGPQETQYF; CDR3nt: TGTGCCAGCAGCTTAGGTTTGGGGCCTCAAGAGACCCAGTACTTC
d_gene: TRBD1; v_gene: TRBV2; j_gene: TRBJ2-2; abundance: .; CDR3aa: CASSSSTGGIAGELFF; CDR3nt: TGTGCCAGCAGTAGTTCGACAGGGGGGATTGCCGGGGAGCTGTTTTTT
d_gene: .; v_gene: TRBV10-2; j_gene: TRBJ1-2; abundance: .; CDR3aa: CASSGQVPSYGYTF; CDR3nt: TGCGCCAGCAGCGGGCAGGTCCCTTCCTATGGCTACACCTTC
d_gene: .; v_gene: TRBV29-1; j_gene: TRBJ1-1; abundance: .; CDR3aa: CSVVWTEAFF; CDR3nt: TGCAGCGTTGTGTGGACTGAAGCTTTCTTT
d_gene: TRBD1; v_gene: TRBV29-1; j_gene: TRBJ1-2; abundance: .; CDR3aa: CSVDTGGRYGYTF; CDR3nt: TGCAGCGTTGATACAGGGGGGAGGTATGGCTACACCTTC
d_gene: TRBD1; v_gene: TRBV2; j_gene: TRBJ2-5; abundance: .; CDR3aa: CASTGQGRETQYF; CDR3nt: TGTGCCAGCACCGGACAGGGAAGAGAGACCCAGTACTTC
d_gene: .; v_gene: TRBV9; j_gene: TRBJ2-3; abundance: .; CDR3aa: CASSVAGSDTQYF; CDR3nt: TGTGCCAGCAGCGTAGCGGGTTCAGATACGCAGTATTTT
d_gene: TRBD2; v_gene: TRBV5-1; j_gene: TRBJ2-3; abundance: .; CDR3aa: CASSFPRSGRGTDTQYF; CDR3nt: TGCGCCAGCAGCTTCCCTCGTAGCGGGAGGGGCACAGATACGCAGTATTTT
d_gene: .; v_gene: TRBV5-1; j_gene: TRBJ2-2; abundance: .; CDR3aa: CASSLAVGTFGTGELFF; CDR3nt: TGCGCCAGCAGCTTGGCCGTAGGGACCTTTGGCACCGGGGAGCTGTTTTTT
d_gene: .; v_gene: TRBV25-1; j_gene: TRBJ2-2; abundance: .; CDR3aa: CASSPAAVGGELFF; CDR3nt: TGTGCCAGCAGTCCCGCAGCGGTCGGCGGGGAGCTGTTTTTT
d_gene: TRBD1; v_gene: TRBV7-3; j_gene: TRBJ2-7; abundance: .; CDR3aa: CASSLIRDRSYEQYF; CDR3nt: TGTGCCAGCAGCTTAATCCGGGACAGGAGTTACGAGCAGTACTTC
d_gene: TRBD2; v_gene: TRBV5-1; j_gene: TRBJ2-7; abundance: .; CDR3aa: CASSSLSSGRVGEQYF; CDR3nt: TGCGCCAGCAGCTCACTGTCCAGCGGGAGAGTCGGCGAGCAGTACTTC
d_gene: .; v_gene: TRBV27; j_gene: TRBJ2-5; abundance: .; CDR3aa: CASSLTTRKSETQYF; CDR3nt: TGTGCCAGCAGCCTTACCACGCGCAAGTCCGAGACCCAGTACTTC
d_gene: TRBD2; v_gene: TRBV6-5; j_gene: TRBJ2-1; abundance: .; CDR3aa: CASSYSRGSSYNEQFF; CDR3nt: TGTGCCAGCAGTTACTCGCGCGGGAGCTCCTACAATGAGCAGTTCTTC
d_gene: TRBD1; v_gene: TRBV18; j_gene: TRBJ2-7; abundance: .; CDR3aa: CASSPWAGGISPRYEQYF; CDR3nt: TGTGCCAGCTCACCATGGGCAGGGGGCATATCTCCACGATACGAGCAGTACTTC
d_gene: .; v_gene: TRBV19; j_gene: TRBJ1-2; abundance: .; CDR3aa: CASTPGRVPYTF; CDR3nt: TGTGCCAGTACCCCGGGTAGAGTGCCCTACACCTTC
d_gene: .; v_gene: TRBV29-1; j_gene: TRBJ2-5; abundance: .; CDR3aa: CSVVGSARQGPTETQYF; CDR3nt: TGCAGCGTGGTAGGGAGCGCGAGGCAAGGACCTACGGAGACCCAGTACTTC
d_gene: .; v_gene: TRBV11-3; j_gene: TRBJ2-7; abundance: .; CDR3aa: CASSPGTEYEQYF; CDR3nt: TGTGCCAGCAGCCCTGGGACGGAATACGAGCAGTACTTC
d_gene: .; v_gene: TRBV6-5; j_gene: TRBJ2-3; abundance: .; CDR3aa: CASSRQATTDTQYF; CDR3nt: TGTGCCAGCAGTCGCCAGGCTACCACTGATACGCAGTATTTT
d_gene: .; v_gene: TRBV9; j_gene: TRBJ1-2; abundance: .; CDR3aa: CASSVSDYGYTF; CDR3nt: TGTGCCAGCAGCGTATCCGACTATGGCTACACCTTC
d_gene: .; v_gene: TRBV6-6; j_gene: TRBJ2-3; abundance: .; CDR3aa: CASSSTVGGTDTQYF; CDR3nt: TGTGCCAGCAGTTCGACGGTGGGGGGCACAGATACGCAGTATTTT
d_gene: TRBD1; v_gene: TRBV6-6; j_gene: TRBJ2-7; abundance: .; CDR3aa: CASSLDRGKYEQYF; CDR3nt: TGTGCCAGCAGTCTGGACAGGGGCAAATACGAGCAGTACTTC
d_gene: .; v_gene: TRBV29-1; j_gene: TRBJ1-5; abundance: .; CDR3aa: CSVAGGRDQPQHF; CDR3nt: TGCAGCGTCGCAGGAGGCCGAGATCAGCCCCAGCATTTT
d_gene: TRBD1; v_gene: TRBV7-8; j_gene: TRBJ2-1; abundance: .; CDR3aa: CASSSYPGGQGAIKGHNEQFF; CDR3nt: TGTGCCAGCAGCTCCTACCCCGGCGGACAGGGGGCCATTAAAGGCCACAATGAGCAGTTCTTC
d_gene: .; v_gene: TRBV9; j_gene: TRBJ1-2; abundance: once; CDR3aa: CASSTPGRDYGYTF; CDR3nt: TGTGCCAGCAGCACTCCCGGGAGAGACTATGGCTACACCTTC
d_gene: .; v_gene: TRBV5-3; j_gene: TRBJ2-2; abundance: .; CDR3aa: CARKAGGGPNTGELFF; CDR3nt: TGTGCCAGAAAGGCGGGTGGGGGTCCGAACACCGGGGAGCTGTTTTTT
d_gene: .; v_gene: TRBV28; j_gene: TRBJ2-7; abundance: .; CDR3aa: CASSPSTRDEQYF; CDR3nt: TGTGCCAGCAGTCCCTCCACTAGGGACGAGCAGTACTTC
d_gene: .; v_gene: TRBV4-1; j_gene: TRBJ1-5; abundance: .; CDR3aa: CASSQVPPSPQHF; CDR3nt: TGCGCCAGCAGCCAAGTGCCTCCCTCGCCCCAGCATTTT
d_gene: TRBD2; v_gene: TRBV30; j_gene: TRBJ2-7; abundance: .; CDR3aa: CACHSWREPYEQYF; CDR3nt: TGTGCCTGTCACTCCTGGCGGGAGCCCTACGAGCAGTACTTC
d_gene: .; v_gene: TRBV27; j_gene: TRBJ2-7; abundance: .; CDR3aa: CASSPMAGFLESYYEQYF; CDR3nt: TGTGCCAGCAGCCCCATGGCAGGCTTTCTAGAATCTTACTACGAGCAGTACTTC
d_gene: .; v_gene: TRBV5-8; j_gene: TRBJ2-3; abundance: .; CDR3aa: CASSPRRDTQYF; CDR3nt: TGTGCCAGCAGCCCCAGGCGAGATACGCAGTATTTT
d_gene: TRBD1; v_gene: TRBV7-2; j_gene: TRBJ2-7; abundance: .; CDR3aa: CASRPRGPYEQYF; CDR3nt: TGTGCCAGCAGACCGAGGGGGCCCTACGAGCAGTACTTC
d_gene: .; v_gene: TRBV7-9; j_gene: TRBJ2-5; abundance: .; CDR3aa: CASSLNPHGERETQYF; CDR3nt: TGTGCCAGCAGCTTAAATCCCCACGGGGAGCGCGAGACCCAGTACTTC
d_gene: .; v_gene: TRBV7-9; j_gene: TRBJ2-7; abundance: .; CDR3aa: CASSRGAYEQYF; CDR3nt: TGTGCCAGCAGTCGTGGGGCCTACGAGCAGTACTTC
d_gene: .; v_gene: TRBV29-1; j_gene: TRBJ1-2; abundance: .; CDR3aa: CSVSGLDYGYTF; CDR3nt: TGCAGCGTATCGGGCCTGGACTATGGCTACACCTTC
d_gene: .; v_gene: TRBV19; j_gene: TRBJ2-3; abundance: .; CDR3aa: CASRGLPGSTDTQYF; CDR3nt: TGTGCCAGTAGAGGACTCCCCGGGAGCACAGATACGCAGTATTTT
d_gene: .; v_gene: TRBV7-9; j_gene: TRBJ2-1; abundance: once; CDR3aa: CASSSRDRMQQFF; CDR3nt: TGTGCCAGCAGCTCCCGGGACCGGATGCAGCAGTTCTTC
d_gene: .; v_gene: TRBV9; j_gene: TRBJ1-1; abundance: .; CDR3aa: CASSVVARPNTEAFF; CDR3nt: TGTGCCAGCAGCGTAGTTGCCAGGCCGAACACTGAAGCTTTCTTT
d_gene: .; v_gene: TRBV11-2; j_gene: TRBJ1-1; abundance: .; CDR3aa: CASSLVGGGSAEAFF; CDR3nt: TGTGCCAGCAGCTTAGTGGGTGGGGGAAGCGCTGAAGCTTTCTTT
d_gene: TRBD2; v_gene: TRBV11-2; j_gene: TRBJ2-5; abundance: .; CDR3aa: CASSSRGGSSETQYF; CDR3nt: TGTGCCAGCAGCTCGCGTGGCGGGAGTTCAGAGACCCAGTACTTC
d_gene: TRBD2; v_gene: TRBV18; j_gene: TRBJ2-1; abundance: .; CDR3aa: CASSQPLWREGLYNEQFF; CDR3nt: TGTGCCAGCTCACAACCTCTTTGGCGGGAGGGCCTCTACAATGAGCAGTTCTTC
d_gene: TRBD2; v_gene: TRBV28; j_gene: TRBJ2-1; abundance: once; CDR3aa: CASNLAGVPNEQFF; CDR3nt: TGTGCCAGCAATCTAGCGGGAGTACCCAATGAGCAGTTCTTC